This paragraph reports one TCR beta chain. Only a few counts were recorded for this clonotype. The antigen this receptor binds is unknown. The input lacks base qualities; no much larger clone sits a single base away. Trimming removed 1 base from V and 6 bases from J, leaving 10 bases between the germline ends. The germline V gene (reference sequence) supplies CDR1 LGHDT and CDR2 YNNKEL. The CDR3 starts with the cysteine, ends with the phenylalanine, and has 14 residues. The retained sequence is limited to the CDR3, 42 bases, with the frame set at the first base. The record originates from a study of blood T cells in healthy people across ages (dated by TCRdb to the mid-2010s). In terms of the full investigation: Template switching captured roughly one uniquely barcoded TCR beta cDNA molecule per two T cells in model experiments. Using deep sequencing normalized with unique cDNA molecular identifiers, the study measured how TCR beta repertoire diversity changes with age. The donors were divided into four age groups: young (average around 15 years), middle-aged (around 41), aged (62) and long-lived (82). To avoid experimental bias, donors of different ages were randomly spread across the sequencing lanes. The study analyzed two additional independent replicas of 1 million unique cDNA reads from the same blood draw for two donors, one aged 18 to 30 and one aged 80 or older. Beyond this particular receptor, the publication reports: Conclusive comparison of naive and antigen-experienced compartments was prevented by the profiling of bulk unsorted PBMCs. Estimates of total diversity based on one million sequenced T cells were considered lower bounds and underestimates. The long-lived group showed more naive CD4+ T cells, fewer expanded clones and increased TCR diversity than the aged group, suggesting age selection. Donor CMV infection status was unknown, potentially confounding age-related changes in expanded clonotypes. As age increased, observed TCR beta diversity per million T cells dropped in a roughly linear way, and a significant reduction was already evident by age 40. Observed TCR beta diversity correlated strongly with the percentage of naive T cells measured by flow cytometry.

The donors were some 36 Caucasian individuals from Russia, aged roughly 6 to 100 years, who were systemically healthy. Each donor gave around 9 milliliters of peripheral blood, collected into EDTA-treated Vacutainer tubes. Ficoll-Paque density-gradient centrifugation was used to isolate PBMCs, with at least 7 million per sample. Trizol reagent was used to extract total RNA from the PBMCs, yielding at least 5 micrograms per sample. For every donor, flow cytometry on a PBMC aliquot measured the percentage of naive CD45RAhigh/CD27high T cells. Receptors were amplified or captured by 5' RACE. For sequencing, an Illumina HiSeq 2500 was employed. A second roughly 6 to 12 cycle PCR used a sample-barcoded 5' primer and a J-beta primer mix. Each TCR beta cDNA molecule received a unique molecular identifier from a template-switch 5' adaptor carrying 12 random nucleotides. Each sample yielded at least 2.5 million CDR3-containing paired-end reads. First-strand cDNA synthesis was performed from all RNA using the Mint cDNA synthesis kit, with priming by a TRBC-specific oligonucleotide. Following uracil-DNA glycosylase treatment, a first 18-cycle PCR with universal primers M1SS and BC2_uni_R was performed on all cDNA. For the original study's pipeline: Normalization of each sample was performed by random selection of 1 million high-quality reads, each carrying a distinct molecular identifier. Reads with shared molecular identifiers were discarded instead of being binned into consensus sequences. MiTCR, run with a Q25 quality threshold and the strictest error-elimination algorithm, handled CDR3 identification, clonotype clustering and error correction. Lower-bound total TCR beta diversity was estimated with a nonparametric unseen species model using Euler transformation. TCRdb's own reprocessing of the public reads used fastp at Q25 and MiXCR and kept productive beta chains. Each entry is one CDR3 protein sequence, shown with its most common DNA and genes. The V and J calls follow TCRdb's processing rather than the paper's. The sample contains 700,000 to 1,000,000 distinct CDR3 sequences, under 55% of them found a single time. The ten largest make up approximately 19% of the sample.

What was sequenced was blood. The V and J genes are TRBV3-1 and TRBJ2-1; a tentative D call is TRBD2 (7 bases match). The clonotype comes from a man aged 55-75 years in good health. The CDR3 protein is CASSQGGGSNEQFF. The DNA reads as follows: TGTGCCAGCAGCCAAGGGGGGGGCTCCAATGAGCAGTTCTTC.